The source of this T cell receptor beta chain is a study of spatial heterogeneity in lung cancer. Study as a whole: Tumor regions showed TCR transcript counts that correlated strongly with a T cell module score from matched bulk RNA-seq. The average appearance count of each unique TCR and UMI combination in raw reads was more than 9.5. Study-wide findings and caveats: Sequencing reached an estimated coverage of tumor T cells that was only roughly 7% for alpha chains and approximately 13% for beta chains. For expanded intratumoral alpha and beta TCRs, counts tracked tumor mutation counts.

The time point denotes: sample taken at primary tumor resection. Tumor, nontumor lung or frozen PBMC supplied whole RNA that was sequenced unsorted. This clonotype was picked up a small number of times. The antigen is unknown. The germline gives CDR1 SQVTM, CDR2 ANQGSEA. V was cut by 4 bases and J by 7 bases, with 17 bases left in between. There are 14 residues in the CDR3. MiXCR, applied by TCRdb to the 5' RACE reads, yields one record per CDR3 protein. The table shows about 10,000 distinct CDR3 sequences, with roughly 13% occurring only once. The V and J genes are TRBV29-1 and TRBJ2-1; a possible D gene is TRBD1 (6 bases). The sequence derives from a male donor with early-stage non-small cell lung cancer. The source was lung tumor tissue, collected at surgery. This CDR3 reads CSVAMGTTANEQFF. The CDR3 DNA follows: TGCAGCGTTGCCATGGGGACAACGGCGAATGAGCAGTTCTTC.